Sequencing of this T cell receptor (beta chain) was carried out in a study of T cells after yellow fever vaccination (dated by TCRdb to between 2018 and 2021). Some background on the complete study: Libraries from fractions with low cell numbers were prepared with the SMART-Seq v4 Ultra Low Input RNA kit. Bulk PBMC replicates and cell subsets were isolated from blood drawn at multiple timepoints before and after both primary and secondary immunization. To follow T-cell clones before and after both primary and booster YFV17D yellow fever vaccination, bulk TCR alpha and beta repertoires underwent longitudinal sequencing. Two healthy male donors, one aged 18 to 30 and one aged 30 to 39 years, made up the cohort.

The CDR1 and CDR2 encoded by the germline V gene are KGHSH and LQKENI. Including cysteine and phenylalanine, the CDR3 has 17 amino acids. The sequence is cut down to CDR3 DNA, 51 bases in frame from base 1. Cut back by 4 bases and 5 bases, the V and J ends lie 21 bases apart. What the work shows at the level of the full study, not this receptor alone: Compared with the primary T-cell response, the secondary T-cell response was weaker but faster, peaking on day 5 rather than day 15. A small share of clonotypes was detected in both CD4 and CD8 compartments, with the overlap likely arising from convergent recombination. Because abundant contaminating clonotypes from the bulk population could be contained in FACS-sorted repertoires, computational filtering was required. Because the study included only a couple of donors, the extent to which the findings can be generalized is limited. Most clones expanded after primary vaccination (around 96% of CD4 and roughly 90% of CD8) were re-detected after the booster, suggesting that broad memory maintenance occurred.

This clonotype came up a few times. Its target antigen remains unknown. No much larger clone exists at a distance of one base, and base qualities are not known. Sequencing was performed on an Illumina NovaSeq 6000. TCR cDNA was synthesized by 5'RACE template switching, through which a universal primer site and unique molecular identifiers were introduced. cDNA synthesis was primed from both the TCR alpha and TCR beta constant segments. Library amplification used two PCR steps, and the second PCR step added sample barcodes and sequencing adapters. Sequencing of libraries was performed on Illumina HiSeq 2500 (2x100 bp) or NovaSeq (2x150 bp). The paper's data handling went like this. MIGEC handled demultiplexing of reads and collapsing into UMI consensus sequences, while MiXCR performed V(D)J alignment. Clonotypes responding to the vaccine were identified with edgeR on replicate PBMC samples, with the criteria of FDR below 0.01 and a log2 fold change above 5 up to day 15. Each bulk clonotype received a CD4 or CD8 identity based on whether the sequenced CD4 or CD8 repertoire contained that clonotype at higher abundance. TCRdb ran its own pipeline on the public reads, namely fastp trimming at Q25 and MiXCR clone calling, and kept in-frame beta chains. Identical CDR3 protein sequences are pooled into one entry, listed with their most common genes and DNA. It is TCRdb's table, rather than the study itself, that gives the V and J calls and clone size. Present in this sample are around 310,000 distinct CDR3 sequences, around 4.1% of which were seen just once. More than 20% of the sample comes from the top ten.

Explained via the paper, the treatment or condition label denotes: live attenuated yellow fever vaccine strain. At each blood-draw timepoint, two biological replicates of bulk PBMCs were obtained. PBMCs were isolated from peripheral blood using a standard Ficoll-Paque protocol. RNA was extracted with TriZol from bulk PBMCs, CD4 and CD8 fractions, and dextramer-positive and dextramer-negative fractions. The sequence links TRBV18 to TRBJ1-5, with the D gene not clear enough to name. This sequence originates from a man aged 18 to 29 who received the YFV17D yellow fever vaccine. Sequencing used PBMCs, obtained 5 days after the yellow fever booster vaccination. CDR3 loop: CASSRALGPTPDQPQHF. At the DNA level, the sequence is TGTGCCAGCTCACGGGCCCTTGGGCCGACCCCCGATCAGCCCCAGCATTTT.